A selection of T cell receptor beta chains follows, all from one sample in a study of cytomegalovirus exposure and HLA in healthy donors. The table came from immunoSEQ multiplex PCR; TCRdb's copy has only in-frame clones and leaves some out. The repertoire consists of approximately 180,000 clones, with around 81% occurring once and the leading ten covering about 1.8%. Sequenced: PBMCs. The receptors originated from a man younger than 35 in good health and CMV-seronegative. CDR3s include the opening cysteine and the closing phenylalanine or tryptophan. Each record gives: clone size, V gene, D gene, J gene, CDR3 DNA, CDR3 protein. D genes are given only for firm matches. Only part of the rows carry a size: once, few, many, or a class if the clone is expanded.

size: NA; V: TRBV28; D: TRBD1; J: TRBJ2-1; DNA: TGTGCCAGCTATCCCGGGACAGGGGCCTTCCAATACCACTTAGACAATGAGCAGTTCTTC; CDR3: CASYPGTGAFQYHLDNEQFF
size: NA; V: TRBV27; D: TRBD1; J: TRBJ1-1; DNA: TGTGCCAGCAGTAGAACGGACAGGGTTTACACTGAAGCTTTCTTT; CDR3: CASSRTDRVYTEAFF
size: NA; V: TRBV7-9; D: NA; J: TRBJ2-7; DNA: TGTTCCAGCAGCTTCAGCTCCTACGAGCAGTACTTC; CDR3: CSSSFSSYEQYF
size: NA; V: TRBV19; D: NA; J: TRBJ1-1; DNA: TGTGCCAGTAGTCCTCAGGGGCTAGGTGAAGCTTTCTTT; CDR3: CASSPQGLGEAFF
size: NA; V: TRBV19; D: TRBD1; J: TRBJ2-7; DNA: TGTGCCAGTAGTCCCCGGGGGACAGGAACCACCTACGAGCAGTACTTC; CDR3: CASSPRGTGTTYEQYF
size: once; V: TRBV19; D: NA; J: TRBJ2-5; DNA: TGTGCCAGTAGTACGGGACTGGCGGGGACCCAGTACTTC; CDR3: CASSTGLAGTQYF
size: NA; V: TRBV19; D: NA; J: TRBJ1-6; DNA: TGTGCCAGTAGTATGGTAGCAGTCGGGGGAGATAATTCACCCCTCCACTTT; CDR3: CASSMVAVGGDNSPLHF
size: NA; V: TRBV9; D: NA; J: TRBJ2-7; DNA: TGTGCCAGCAGCCAAGTCCCCCTAGAAGACGAGCAGTACTTC; CDR3: CASSQVPLEDEQYF
size: NA; V: TRBV2; D: NA; J: TRBJ1-5; DNA: TGTGCCAGCAAAGGAGGAGCGGGTGGTCAGCCCCAGCATTTT; CDR3: CASKGGAGGQPQHF
size: few; V: TRBV18; D: NA; J: TRBJ1-4; DNA: TGTGCCAGCTCACCCGGGGTGGCAACTAATGAAAAACTGTTTTTT; CDR3: CASSPGVATNEKLFF
size: NA; V: TRBV7-2; D: NA; J: TRBJ1-4; DNA: TGTGCCAGCAGATACGGGGGAGGACGGGAAAAACTGTTTTTT; CDR3: CASRYGGGREKLFF
size: NA; V: TRBV16; D: TRBD1; J: TRBJ1-5; DNA: TGTGCCAGCAGCCAATTCTCGTGGGGCAGGGGGCTCTATCAGCCCCAGCATTTT; CDR3: CASSQFSWGRGLYQPQHF
size: NA; V: TRBV29-1; D: TRBD1; J: TRBJ2-3; DNA: TGCAGCGTTACCGGGACAGGGGGCGGCACAGATACGCAGTATTTT; CDR3: CSVTGTGGGTDTQYF
size: NA; V: TRBV6-1; D: NA; J: TRBJ1-1; DNA: TGTGCCAGCCCGAGCAACACTGAAGCTTTCTTT; CDR3: CASPSNTEAFF
size: NA; V: TRBV6-6; D: NA; J: TRBJ1-2; DNA: TGTGCCAGCAACCCAACAGGGACCGGCTACACCTTC; CDR3: CASNPTGTGYTF
size: once; V: TRBV11-2; D: NA; J: TRBJ1-1; DNA: TGTGCCAGCAGCTTAAGCTTTTTACGGCTCGGGACTGAAGCTTTCTTT; CDR3: CASSLSFLRLGTEAFF
size: NA; V: TRBV10-3; D: NA; J: TRBJ2-3; DNA: TGTGCCATCAGCAGGCCAGACACAGATACGCAGTATTTT; CDR3: CAISRPDTDTQYF
size: once; V: TRBV18; D: NA; J: TRBJ2-5; DNA: TGTGCCAGCTCACAATACAGAAAAGAGACCCAGTACTTC; CDR3: CASSQYRKETQYF
size: NA; V: TRBV4-3; D: NA; J: TRBJ1-5; DNA: TGCGCCAGCAGCCCGGGTCTAGAGGGCAATCAGCCCCAGCATTTT; CDR3: CASSPGLEGNQPQHF
size: NA; V: TRBV5-1; D: TRBD2; J: TRBJ2-3; DNA: TGCGCCAGCAGCTTGGGGGTGGCGGGGGAAGCAGATACGCAGTATTTT; CDR3: CASSLGVAGEADTQYF
size: NA; V: TRBV15; D: TRBD2; J: TRBJ2-2; DNA: TGTGCCACCAGCAGAGCAGCGGGAAACACCGGGGAGCTGTTTTTT; CDR3: CATSRAAGNTGELFF
size: NA; V: TRBV7-6; D: TRBD2; J: TRBJ2-4; DNA: TGTGCCAGCAGCCCCCTTAGCGGGTACATTCAGTACTTC; CDR3: CASSPLSGYIQYF
size: NA; V: TRBV13; D: NA; J: TRBJ1-2; DNA: TGTGGGGGCCATGGCTACACCTTC; CDR3: CGGHGYTF
size: NA; V: TRBV5-8; D: NA; J: TRBJ2-3; DNA: TGTGCCAGCAGCGCGGGACGGGCCACAGATACGCAGTATTTT; CDR3: CASSAGRATDTQYF
size: NA; V: TRBV7-9; D: NA; J: TRBJ2-1; DNA: TGTGCCAGCAGCTGGACTTACAATGAGCAGTTCTTC; CDR3: CASSWTYNEQFF
size: NA; V: TRBV28; D: TRBD1; J: TRBJ2-7; DNA: TGTGCCAGCAGTTTAACCAGGGGGCTGTACGAGCAGTACTTC; CDR3: CASSLTRGLYEQYF
size: NA; V: TRBV18; D: NA; J: TRBJ1-6; DNA: TGTGCCAGCTCACCTAGGACAGCCACTAGCTCCTATAATTCACCCCTCCACTTT; CDR3: CASSPRTATSSYNSPLHF
size: NA; V: TRBV29-1; D: TRBD1; J: TRBJ2-1; DNA: TGCACCCTGACAGGGCAGGGGAATGAGCAGTTCTTC; CDR3: CTLTGQGNEQFF
size: NA; V: TRBV4-2; D: NA; J: TRBJ2-2; DNA: TGTGCCAGCAGCCAAGGTAATAGCGGAGGCACCGGGGAGCTGTTTTTT; CDR3: CASSQGNSGGTGELFF
size: NA; V: TRBV11-2; D: NA; J: TRBJ1-2; DNA: TGTGCCAGCCGGGCGTTCGGGGATGGCTACACCTTC; CDR3: CASRAFGDGYTF
size: NA; V: TRBV7-9; D: TRBD2; J: TRBJ2-3; DNA: TGTGCCAGCGCTAGCGGGACAACAGATACGCAGTATTTT; CDR3: CASASGTTDTQYF
size: NA; V: TRBV13; D: NA; J: TRBJ1-3; DNA: TGTGCCAGCAGCCCCAGGTCGAGCTCTGGAAACACCATATATTTT; CDR3: CASSPRSSSGNTIYF
size: NA; V: TRBV7-2; D: TRBD2; J: TRBJ2-1; DNA: TGTGCCAGCAGCGTTAGCGGGGGGGCCATAAATGAGCAGTTCTTC; CDR3: CASSVSGGAINEQFF
size: NA; V: TRBV19; D: TRBD1; J: TRBJ1-1; DNA: TGTGCCAGTAGTAATTTGTGGGACAGGGCGAACACTGAAGCTTTCTTT; CDR3: CASSNLWDRANTEAFF
size: NA; V: TRBV11-2; D: TRBD1; J: TRBJ1-2; DNA: TGTGCCAGCAGCTTAGGCCGGGACAGGGGATACTATGGCTACACCTTC; CDR3: CASSLGRDRGYYGYTF
size: NA; V: TRBV7-9; D: TRBD1; J: TRBJ1-2; DNA: TGTGCCAGCAGCTCAGGGGGAGTCTATGGCTACACCTTC; CDR3: CASSSGGVYGYTF
size: NA; V: TRBV9; D: NA; J: TRBJ1-1; DNA: TGTGCCAGCAGCGGGGGAGGGTCGAACACTGAAGCTTTCTTT; CDR3: CASSGGGSNTEAFF
size: NA; V: TRBV4-3; D: TRBD1; J: TRBJ1-1; DNA: TGCGCCAGCAGCCAGGAGGACAGGGTCACTGAAGCTTTCTTT; CDR3: CASSQEDRVTEAFF
size: NA; V: TRBV29-1; D: TRBD2; J: TRBJ2-3; DNA: TGCAGCGTTGTTCGGGGGGCAGATACGCAGTATTTT; CDR3: CSVVRGADTQYF
size: NA; V: TRBV2; D: NA; J: TRBJ1-5; DNA: TGTGCCAGCGCGGTCGGGGTCGGGAATCAGCCCCAGCATTTT; CDR3: CASAVGVGNQPQHF